This T cell receptor beta chain was sequenced for a study of graft-versus-host responses after intestinal transplantation. Germline V gives CDR1 SEHNR, CDR2 FQNEAQ (reference sequence). The CDR3 length is 16 residues. Trimming removed 1 base from V and 2 bases from J; junction bases left unmatched: 4. Processing was applied to graft tissue in order to liberate intraepithelial and lamina propria lymphocytes. The assay was immunoSEQ multiplex PCR, and TCRdb's table has in-frame clones only and misses some. The sample includes approximately 16,000 clones, 70% of them seen just once. Sequences were derived from ileum tissue, sampled around 700 days after intestinal transplantation. The chain couples TRBV7-9 to TRBJ1-5; 8 positions agree with TRBD1. The receptor was isolated from a human patient who received an intestinal transplant, so some T cells may come from the graft donor. CDR3 bases: TGTGCCAGCAGCTTAGGACCGGGACAGGGCAATCAGCCCCAGCATTTT. Its translation: CASSLGPGQGNQPQHF.